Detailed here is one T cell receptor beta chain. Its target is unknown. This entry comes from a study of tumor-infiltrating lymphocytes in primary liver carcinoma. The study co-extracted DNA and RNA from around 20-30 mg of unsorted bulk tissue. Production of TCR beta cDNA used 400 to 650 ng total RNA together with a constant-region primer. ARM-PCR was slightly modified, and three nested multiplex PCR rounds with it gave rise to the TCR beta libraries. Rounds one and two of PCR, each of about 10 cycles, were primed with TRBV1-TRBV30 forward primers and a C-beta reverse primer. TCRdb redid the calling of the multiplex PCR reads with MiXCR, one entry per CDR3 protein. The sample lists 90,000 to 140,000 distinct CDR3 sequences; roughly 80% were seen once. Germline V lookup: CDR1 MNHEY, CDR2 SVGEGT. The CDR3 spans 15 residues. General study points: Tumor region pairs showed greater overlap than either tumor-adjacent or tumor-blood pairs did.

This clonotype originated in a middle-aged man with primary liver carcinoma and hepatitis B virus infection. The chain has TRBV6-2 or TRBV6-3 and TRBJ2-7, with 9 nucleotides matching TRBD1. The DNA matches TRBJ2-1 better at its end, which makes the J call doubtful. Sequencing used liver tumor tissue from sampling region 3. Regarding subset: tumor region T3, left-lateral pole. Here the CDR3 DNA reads TGTGCCAGTAACCTTCCGGGACAGGGAGGCATCGAGCAGTTCTTC. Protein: CASNLPGQGGIEQFF.